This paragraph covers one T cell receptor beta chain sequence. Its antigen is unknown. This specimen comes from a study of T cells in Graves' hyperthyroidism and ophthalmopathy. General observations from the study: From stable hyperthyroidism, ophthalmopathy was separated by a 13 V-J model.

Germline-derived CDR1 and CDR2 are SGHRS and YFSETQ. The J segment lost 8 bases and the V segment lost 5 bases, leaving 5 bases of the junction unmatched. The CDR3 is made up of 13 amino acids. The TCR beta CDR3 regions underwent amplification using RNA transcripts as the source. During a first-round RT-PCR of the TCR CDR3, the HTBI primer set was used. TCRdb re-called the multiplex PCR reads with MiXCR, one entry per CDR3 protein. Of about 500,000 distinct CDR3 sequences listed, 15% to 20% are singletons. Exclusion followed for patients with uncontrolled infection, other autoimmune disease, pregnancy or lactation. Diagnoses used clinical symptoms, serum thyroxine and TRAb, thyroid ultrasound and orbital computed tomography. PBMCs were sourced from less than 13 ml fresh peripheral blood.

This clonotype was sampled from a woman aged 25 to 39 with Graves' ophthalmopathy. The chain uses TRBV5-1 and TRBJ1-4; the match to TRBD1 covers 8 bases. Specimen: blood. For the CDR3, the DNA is TGCGCCAGCAGGATACAGGGGGACGAAAAACTGTTTTTT. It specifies CASRIQGDEKLFF.